This record looks at one TCR beta chain sequence and its context. What it recognizes is unknown. This sample is drawn from a study of primary melanoma T cells and metastatic recurrence. Germline V gives CDR1 SSHAT, CDR2 FNYEAQ (reference sequence). Trimming pared 3 bases from V and 0 bases from J, leaving 8 bases between. This CDR3 is built from 15 residues. Notes on the study in general: A tumor T-cell fraction above 20% appeared protective. Adding T-cell fraction to thickness reportedly best improved survival prediction.

Sequencing used immunoSEQ multiplex PCR; TCRdb keeps in-frame clones, though not all of them. Seen here are about 1,500 clones, around four fifths observed once, and the top ten hold under 30%. The source of this sequence is a human donor with melanoma. This chain uses TRBV7-7 with TRBJ2-2; no firm D call. Sequencing input: melanoma tumor tissue. CDR3 in DNA: TGTGCCAGCAGCTTTCGGCAGGCGAACACCGGGGAGCTGTTTTTT. Translating gives CASSFRQANTGELFF.